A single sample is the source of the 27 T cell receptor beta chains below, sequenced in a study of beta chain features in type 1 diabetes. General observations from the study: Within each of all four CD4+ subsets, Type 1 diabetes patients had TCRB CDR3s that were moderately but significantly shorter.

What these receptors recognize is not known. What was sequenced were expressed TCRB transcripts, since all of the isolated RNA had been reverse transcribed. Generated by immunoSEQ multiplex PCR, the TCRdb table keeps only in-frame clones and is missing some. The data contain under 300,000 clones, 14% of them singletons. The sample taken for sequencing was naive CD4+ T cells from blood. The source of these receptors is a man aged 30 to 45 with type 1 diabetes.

CDR3 region: CASSIPGFGNNEQFF. Written as DNA, the CDR3 is TGTGCCAGTAGTATCCCGGGGTTTGGGAACAATGAGCAGTTCTTC. J is TRBJ2-1 and V is TRBV19; a possible D gene is TRBD2 (5 bases). V lost 3 bases to trimming and J lost 5 bases, with 14 bases between them. This CDR3 comprises 15 residues. The germline gives CDR1 LNHDA, CDR2 SQIVND (reference sequence).

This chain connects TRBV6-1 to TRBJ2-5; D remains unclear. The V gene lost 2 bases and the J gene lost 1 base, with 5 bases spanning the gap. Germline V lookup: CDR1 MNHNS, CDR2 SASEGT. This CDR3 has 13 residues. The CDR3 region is CASSELFQETQYF. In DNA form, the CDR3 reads TGTGCCAGCAGTGAACTTTTCCAAGAGACCCAGTACTTC.

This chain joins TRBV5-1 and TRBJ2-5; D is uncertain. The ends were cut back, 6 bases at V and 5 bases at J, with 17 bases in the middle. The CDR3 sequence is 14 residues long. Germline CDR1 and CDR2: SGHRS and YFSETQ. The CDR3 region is CASTMLESRETQYF. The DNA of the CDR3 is TGCGCCAGCACCATGTTGGAGAGTCGGGAGACCCAGTACTTC. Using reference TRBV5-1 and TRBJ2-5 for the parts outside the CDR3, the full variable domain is KAGVTQTPRYLIKTRGQQVTLSCSPISGHRSVSWYQQTPGQGLQFLFEYFSETQRNKGNFPGRFSGRQFSNSRSEMNVSTLELGDSALYLCASTMLESRETQYFGPGTRLLVL.

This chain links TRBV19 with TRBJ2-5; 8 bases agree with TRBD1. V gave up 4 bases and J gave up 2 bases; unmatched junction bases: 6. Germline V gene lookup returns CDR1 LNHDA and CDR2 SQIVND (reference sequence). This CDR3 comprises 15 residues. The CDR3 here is CASSRERTGQETQYF. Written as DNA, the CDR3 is TGTGCCAGTAGTAGGGAACGGACAGGGCAAGAGACCCAGTACTTC.

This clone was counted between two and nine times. Written as DNA, the CDR3 is TGTGCCAGTAGTTCGATCCGGACAGTCCAAGAGACCCAGTACTTC. Translation: CASSSIRTVQETQYF. The V call is TRBV19, the J call TRBJ2-5; tentative D call: TRBD1 (6 bases). Germline V CDR1 and CDR2: LNHDA, SQIVND (reference sequence). The V gene lost 5 bases and the J gene lost 1 base, with 14 bases spanning the gap. The CDR3 sequence is 15 residues long.

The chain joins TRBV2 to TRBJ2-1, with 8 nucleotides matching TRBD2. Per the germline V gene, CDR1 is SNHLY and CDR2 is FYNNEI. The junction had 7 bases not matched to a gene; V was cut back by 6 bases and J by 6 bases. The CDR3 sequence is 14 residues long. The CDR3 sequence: CASRKAGAVNEQFF. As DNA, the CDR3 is TGTGCCAGCAGGAAAGCGGGGGCCGTCAATGAGCAGTTCTTC.

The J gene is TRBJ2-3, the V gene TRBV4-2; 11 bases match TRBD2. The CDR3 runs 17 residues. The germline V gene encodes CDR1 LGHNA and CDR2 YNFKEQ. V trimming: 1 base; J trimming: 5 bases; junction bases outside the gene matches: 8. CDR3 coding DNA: TGTGCCAGCAGCCAAGTTCTAGCGGGAGGAAAGGGAGATACGCAGTATTTT. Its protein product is CASSQVLAGGKGDTQYF.

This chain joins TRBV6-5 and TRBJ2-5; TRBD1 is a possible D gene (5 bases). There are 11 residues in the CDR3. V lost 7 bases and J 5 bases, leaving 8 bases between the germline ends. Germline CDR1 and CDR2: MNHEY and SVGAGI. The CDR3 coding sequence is TGTGCCAGCATAAGGGGCGAGACCCAGTACTTC. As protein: CASIRGETQYF.

DNA of the CDR3: TGTGCCAGCAGCATAGATAGCACACGTTCCTATGGCTACACCTTC. It translates to CASSIDSTRSYGYTF. V usage is TRBV5-5 and J usage is TRBJ1-2; D remains unclear. Germline CDR1 is SGHKS and CDR2 is YYEKEE (reference sequence). With 4 bases removed from V and 4 bases from J, the gap between germline ends came to 17 bases. The CDR3 runs to 15 residues. The full variable domain, in which reference TRBV5-5 and TRBJ1-2 provide the parts outside the CDR3, is DAGVTQSPTHLIKTRGQQVTLRCSPISGHKSVSWYQQVLGQGPQFIFQYYEKEERGRGNFPDRFSARQFPNYSSELNVNALLLGDSALYLCASSIDSTRSYGYTFGSGTRLTVV.

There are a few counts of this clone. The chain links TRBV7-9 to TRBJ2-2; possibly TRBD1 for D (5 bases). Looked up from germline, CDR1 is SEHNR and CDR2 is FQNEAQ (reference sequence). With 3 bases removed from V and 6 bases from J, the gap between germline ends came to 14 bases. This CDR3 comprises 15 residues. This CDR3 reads CASSFGKGPAGELFF. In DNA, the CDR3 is TGTGCCAGCAGCTTTGGGAAGGGGCCGGCCGGGGAGCTGTTTTTT. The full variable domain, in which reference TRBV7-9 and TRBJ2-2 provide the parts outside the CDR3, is DTGVSQNPRHKITKRGQNVTFRCDPISEHNRLYWYRQTLGQGPEFLTYFQNEAQLEKSRLLSDRFSAERPKGSFSTLEIQRTEQGDSAMYLCASSFGKGPAGELFFGEGSRLTVL.

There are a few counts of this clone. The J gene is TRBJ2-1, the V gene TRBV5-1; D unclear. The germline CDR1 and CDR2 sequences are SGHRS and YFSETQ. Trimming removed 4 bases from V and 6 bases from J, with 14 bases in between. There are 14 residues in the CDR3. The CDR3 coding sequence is TGCGCCAGCAGCCGCGGAGTAGGCCGCAATGAGCAGTTCTTC. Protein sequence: CASSRGVGRNEQFF.

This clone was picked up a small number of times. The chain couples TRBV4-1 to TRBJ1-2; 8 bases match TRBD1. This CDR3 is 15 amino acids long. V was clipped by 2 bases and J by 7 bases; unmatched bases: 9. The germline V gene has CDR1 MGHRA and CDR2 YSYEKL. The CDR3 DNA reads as TGCGCCAGCAGCCAACCGGACAGGGAACATAGTGGCTACACCTTC. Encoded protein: CASSQPDREHSGYTF.

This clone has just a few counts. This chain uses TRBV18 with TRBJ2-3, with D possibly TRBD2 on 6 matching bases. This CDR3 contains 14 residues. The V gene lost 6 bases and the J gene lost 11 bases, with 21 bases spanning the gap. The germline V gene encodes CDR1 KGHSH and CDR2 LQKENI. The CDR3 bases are TGTGCCAGCTCCGACGTTACGGGAGAGTATGGGCAGTATTTT. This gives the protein CASSDVTGEYGQYF.

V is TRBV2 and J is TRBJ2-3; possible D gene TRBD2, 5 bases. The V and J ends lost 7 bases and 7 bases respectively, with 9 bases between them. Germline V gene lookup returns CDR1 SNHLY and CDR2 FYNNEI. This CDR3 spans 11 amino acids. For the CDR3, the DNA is TGTGCCAGCACTAGCAGCTATACGCAGTATTTT. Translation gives CASTSSYTQYF. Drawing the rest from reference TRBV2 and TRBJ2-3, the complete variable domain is EPEVTQTPSHQVTQMGQEVILRCVPISNHLYFYWYRQILGQKVEFLVSFYNNEISEKSEIFDDQFSVERPDGSNFTLKIRSTKLEDSAMYFCASTSSYTQYFGPGTRLTVL.

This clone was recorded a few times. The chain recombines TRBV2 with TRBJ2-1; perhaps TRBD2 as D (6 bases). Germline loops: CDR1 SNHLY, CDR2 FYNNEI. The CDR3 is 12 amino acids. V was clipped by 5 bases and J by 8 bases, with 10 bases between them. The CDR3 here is CASSLTRHEQFF. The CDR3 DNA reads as TGTGCCAGCAGTTTGACTAGACATGAGCAGTTCTTC. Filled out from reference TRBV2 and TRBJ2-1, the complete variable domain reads EPEVTQTPSHQVTQMGQEVILRCVPISNHLYFYWYRQILGQKVEFLVSFYNNEISEKSEIFDDQFSVERPDGSNFTLKIRSTKLEDSAMYFCASSLTRHEQFFGPGTRLTVL.

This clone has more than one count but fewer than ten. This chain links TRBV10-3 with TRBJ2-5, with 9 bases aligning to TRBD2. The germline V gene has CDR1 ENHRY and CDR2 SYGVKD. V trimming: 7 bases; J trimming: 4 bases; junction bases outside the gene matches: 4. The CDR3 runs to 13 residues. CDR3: CAITAGGPETQYF. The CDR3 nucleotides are TGTGCCATCACGGCGGGAGGGCCAGAGACCCAGTACTTC.

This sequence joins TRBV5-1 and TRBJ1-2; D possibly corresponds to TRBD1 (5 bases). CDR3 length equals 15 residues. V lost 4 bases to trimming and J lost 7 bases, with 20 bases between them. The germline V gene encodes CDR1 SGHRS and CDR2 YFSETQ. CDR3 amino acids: CASSLPDTGGRGYTF. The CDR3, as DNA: TGCGCCAGCAGCCTTCCGGACACGGGGGGTCGTGGCTACACCTTC. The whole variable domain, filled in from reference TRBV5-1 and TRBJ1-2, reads KAGVTQTPRYLIKTRGQQVTLSCSPISGHRSVSWYQQTPGQGLQFLFEYFSETQRNKGNFPGRFSGRQFSNSRSEMNVSTLELGDSALYLCASSLPDTGGRGYTFGSGTRLTVV.

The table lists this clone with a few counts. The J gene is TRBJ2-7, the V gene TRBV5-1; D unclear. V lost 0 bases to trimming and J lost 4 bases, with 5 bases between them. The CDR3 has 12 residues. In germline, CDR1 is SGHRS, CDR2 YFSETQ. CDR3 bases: TGCGCCAGCAGCTTGGGGCAATACGAGCAGTACTTC. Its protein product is CASSLGQYEQYF.

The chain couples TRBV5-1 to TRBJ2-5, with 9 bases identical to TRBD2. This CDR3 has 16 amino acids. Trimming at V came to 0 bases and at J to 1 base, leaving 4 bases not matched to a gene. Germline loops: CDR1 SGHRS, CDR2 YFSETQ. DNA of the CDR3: TGCGCCAGCAGCTTGGTTAGCGGGGGCGTCCAAGAGACCCAGTACTTC. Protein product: CASSLVSGGVQETQYF.

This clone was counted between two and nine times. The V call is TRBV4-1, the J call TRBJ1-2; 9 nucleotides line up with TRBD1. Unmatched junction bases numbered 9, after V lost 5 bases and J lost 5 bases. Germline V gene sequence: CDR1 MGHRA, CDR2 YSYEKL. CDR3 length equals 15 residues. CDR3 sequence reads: CASSSPGQGGYGYTF. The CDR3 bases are TGCGCCAGCAGCTCGCCGGGACAGGGAGGGTATGGCTACACCTTC.

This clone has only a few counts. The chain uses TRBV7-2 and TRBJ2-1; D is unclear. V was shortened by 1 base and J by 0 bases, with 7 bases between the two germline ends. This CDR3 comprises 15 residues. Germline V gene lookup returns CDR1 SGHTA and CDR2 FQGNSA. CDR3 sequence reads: CASSLDPSSYNEQFF. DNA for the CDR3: TGTGCCAGCAGCTTAGACCCCAGCTCCTACAATGAGCAGTTCTTC.

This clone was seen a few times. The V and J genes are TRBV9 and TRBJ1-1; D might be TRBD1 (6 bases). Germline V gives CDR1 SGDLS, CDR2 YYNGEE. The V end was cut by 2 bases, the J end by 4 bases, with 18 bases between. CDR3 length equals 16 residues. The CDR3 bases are TGTGCCAGCAGCGTCCAACCACAGGGTGAAGGCACTGAAGCTTTCTTT. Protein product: CASSVQPQGEGTEAFF.

The CDR3 spells CASIGSGTGVSYEQYF. CDR3 DNA: TGTGCCAGCATCGGATCCGGGACAGGGGTCTCCTACGAGCAGTACTTC. This chain joins TRBV21-1 and TRBJ2-7; TRBD1 is taken as the D call from the table, unchecked against the DNA. TRBV21-1 is listed as a pseudogene. This CDR3 spans 16 amino acids.

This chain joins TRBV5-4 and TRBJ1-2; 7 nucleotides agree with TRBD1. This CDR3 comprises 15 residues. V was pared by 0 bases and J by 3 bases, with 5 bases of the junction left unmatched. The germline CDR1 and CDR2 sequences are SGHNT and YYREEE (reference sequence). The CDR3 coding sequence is TGTGCCAGCAGCTTGGGGGACAGAAACTACTATGGCTACACCTTC. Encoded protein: CASSLGDRNYYGYTF.

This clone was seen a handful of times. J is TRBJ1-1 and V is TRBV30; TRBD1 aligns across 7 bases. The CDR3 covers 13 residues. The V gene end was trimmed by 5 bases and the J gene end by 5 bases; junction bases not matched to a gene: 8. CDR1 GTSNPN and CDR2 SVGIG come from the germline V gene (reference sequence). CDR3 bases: TGTGCCTGGGAGGGGGCGAGGAGGACTGAAGCTTTCTTT. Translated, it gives CAWEGARRTEAFF. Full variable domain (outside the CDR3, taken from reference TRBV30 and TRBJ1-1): SQTIHQWPATLVQPVGSPLSLECTVEGTSNPNLYWYRQAAGRGLQLLFYSVGIGQISSEVPQNLSASRPQDRQFILSSKKLLLSDSGFYLCAWEGARRTEAFFGQGTRLTVV.

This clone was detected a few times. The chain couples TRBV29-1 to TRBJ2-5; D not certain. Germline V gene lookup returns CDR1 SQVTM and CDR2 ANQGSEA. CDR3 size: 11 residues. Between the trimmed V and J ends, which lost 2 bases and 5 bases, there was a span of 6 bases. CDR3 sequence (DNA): TGCAGCGTTGAATTAGCCGAGACCCAGTACTTC. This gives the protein CSVELAETQYF.

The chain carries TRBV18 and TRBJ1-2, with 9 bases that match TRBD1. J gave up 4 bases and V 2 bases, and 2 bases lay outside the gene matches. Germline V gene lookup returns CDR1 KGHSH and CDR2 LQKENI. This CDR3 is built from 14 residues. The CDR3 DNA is TGTGCCAGCTCACCAGGACAGGGGCCCTATGGCTACACCTTC. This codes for CASSPGQGPYGYTF. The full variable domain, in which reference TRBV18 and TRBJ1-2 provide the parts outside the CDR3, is NAGVMQNPRHLVRRRGQEARLRCSPMKGHSHVYWYRQLPEEGLKFMVYLQKENIIDESGMPKERFSAEFPKEGPSILRIQQVVRGDSAAYFCASSPGQGPYGYTFGSGTRLTVV.